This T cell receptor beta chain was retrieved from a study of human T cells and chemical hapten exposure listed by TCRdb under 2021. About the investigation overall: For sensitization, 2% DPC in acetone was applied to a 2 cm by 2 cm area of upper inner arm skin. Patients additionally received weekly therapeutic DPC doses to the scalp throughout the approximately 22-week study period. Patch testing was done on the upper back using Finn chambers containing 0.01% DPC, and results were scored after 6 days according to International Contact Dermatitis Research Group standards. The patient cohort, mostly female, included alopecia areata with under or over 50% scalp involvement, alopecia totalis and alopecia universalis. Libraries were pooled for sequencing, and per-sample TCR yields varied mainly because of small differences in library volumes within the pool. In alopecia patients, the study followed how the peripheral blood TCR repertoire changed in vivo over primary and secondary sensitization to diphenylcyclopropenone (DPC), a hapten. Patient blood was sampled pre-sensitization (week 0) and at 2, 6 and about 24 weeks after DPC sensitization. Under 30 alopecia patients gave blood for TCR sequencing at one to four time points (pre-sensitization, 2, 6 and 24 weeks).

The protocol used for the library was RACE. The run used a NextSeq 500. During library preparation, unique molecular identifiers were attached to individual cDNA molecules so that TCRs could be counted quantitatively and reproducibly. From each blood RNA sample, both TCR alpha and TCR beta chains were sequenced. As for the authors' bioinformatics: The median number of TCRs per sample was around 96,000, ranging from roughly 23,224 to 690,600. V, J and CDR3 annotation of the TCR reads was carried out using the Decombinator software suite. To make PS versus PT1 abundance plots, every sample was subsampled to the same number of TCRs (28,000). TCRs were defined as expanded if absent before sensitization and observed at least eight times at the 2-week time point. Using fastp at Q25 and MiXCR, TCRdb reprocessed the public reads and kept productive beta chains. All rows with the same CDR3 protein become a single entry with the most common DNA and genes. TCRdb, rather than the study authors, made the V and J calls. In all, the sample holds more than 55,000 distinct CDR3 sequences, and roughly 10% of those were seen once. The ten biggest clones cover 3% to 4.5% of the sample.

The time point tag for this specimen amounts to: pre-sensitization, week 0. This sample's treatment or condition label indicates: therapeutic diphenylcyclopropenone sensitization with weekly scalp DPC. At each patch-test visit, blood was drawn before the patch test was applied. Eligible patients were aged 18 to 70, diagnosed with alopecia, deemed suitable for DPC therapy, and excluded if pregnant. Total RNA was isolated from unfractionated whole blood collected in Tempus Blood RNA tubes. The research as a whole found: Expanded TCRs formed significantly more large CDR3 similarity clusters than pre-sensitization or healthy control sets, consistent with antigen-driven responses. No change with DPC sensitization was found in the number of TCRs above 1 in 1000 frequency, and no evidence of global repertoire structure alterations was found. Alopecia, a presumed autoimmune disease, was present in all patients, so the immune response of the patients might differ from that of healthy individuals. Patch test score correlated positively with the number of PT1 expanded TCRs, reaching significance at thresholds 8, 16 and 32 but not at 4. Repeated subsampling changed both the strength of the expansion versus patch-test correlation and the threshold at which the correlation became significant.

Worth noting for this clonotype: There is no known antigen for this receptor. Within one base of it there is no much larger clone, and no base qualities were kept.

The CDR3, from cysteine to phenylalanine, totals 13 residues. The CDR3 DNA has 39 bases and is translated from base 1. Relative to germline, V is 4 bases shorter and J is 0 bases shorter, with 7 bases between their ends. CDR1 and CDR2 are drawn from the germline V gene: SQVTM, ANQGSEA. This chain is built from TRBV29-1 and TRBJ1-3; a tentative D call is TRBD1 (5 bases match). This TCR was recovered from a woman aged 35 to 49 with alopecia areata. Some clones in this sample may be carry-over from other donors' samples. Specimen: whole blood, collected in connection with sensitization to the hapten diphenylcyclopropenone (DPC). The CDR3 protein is CSVVRGSGNTIYF. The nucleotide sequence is TGCAGCGTTGTAAGGGGCTCTGGAAACACCATATATTTT.